This TCR beta chain derives from a study of blood T cells in healthy people across ages. In germline, CDR1 is MNHNS, CDR2 SASEGT. CDR3 length: 14 residues. This clonotype was counted between two and nine times. Primers used in a second PCR of about 6 to 11 cycles were a sample-barcoded 5' primer and a J-beta primer mix. Each CDR3 protein gets one entry after TCRdb re-called the 5' RACE reads with MiXCR. The sample includes more than 900,000 distinct CDR3 sequences, less than 25% of them seen just once. The data also belong to a second study, concerning T cells of mothers and their children.

The receptor comes from a girl aged 2-10 years in good health. This chain uses TRBV6-1 with TRBJ2-5; 8 positions match TRBD1. Judging by the DNA end, TRBJ2-7 fits better; the J call may be wrong. Sequencing used blood. CDR3 in amino acids: CASSVGQGLSEQYF. CDR3 sequence (DNA): TGTGCCAGCAGTGTAGGACAGGGTCTCTCCGAGCAGTACTTC.